The rows below give T cell receptor beta chains drawn from one sample of a study of CD8 T cells in ankylosing spondylitis. One entry per CDR3 protein, called by TCRdb with MiXCR from the 5' RACE reads. The sample carries 300,000 to 400,000 distinct CDR3 sequences, approximately 20% recorded once. The sequencing sample was made of blood, either unsorted or a sorted T cell fraction (not recorded which). The receptors were gathered from a male donor with ankylosing spondylitis. Each CDR3 is given with its conserved first and last residue. The D gene is left open where the match is weak. Clone size is stated in some rows and not others, as once, few, many or a class when expanded.

size: -; V: TRBV29-1; D: -; J: TRBJ2-1; DNA: TGCAGCGTTCTTGGGGGCAATGAGCAGTTCTTC; CDR3: CSVLGGNEQFF
size: -; V: TRBV3-1; D: -; J: TRBJ1-1; DNA: TGTGCCAGCAGCCAATACAAAGGATGGGGGATCACTGAAGCTTTCTTT; CDR3: CASSQYKGWGITEAFF
size: -; V: TRBV6-6; D: -; J: TRBJ2-7; DNA: TGTGCCAGCAGGGGGGACGTTACCTACGAGCAGTACTTC; CDR3: CASRGDVTYEQYF
size: -; V: TRBV5-1; D: -; J: TRBJ1-1; DNA: TGCGCCAGTAAGTACAGGGACCTGAACACTGAAGCTTTCTTT; CDR3: CASKYRDLNTEAFF
size: few; V: TRBV7-7; D: -; J: TRBJ2-2; DNA: TGTGCCAGCAGCCAGGCGGACGCGAACACCGGGGAGCTGTTTTTT; CDR3: CASSQADANTGELFF
size: few; V: TRBV6-1; D: -; J: TRBJ1-1; DNA: TGTGCCAGCACTCCTCGACAGGAGGTGACTGAAGCTTTCTTT; CDR3: CASTPRQEVTEAFF
size: -; V: TRBV7-2; D: -; J: TRBJ2-3; DNA: TGTGCCAGCAGCTTTCGGGGGTACAACACAGATACGCAGTATTTT; CDR3: CASSFRGYNTDTQYF
size: -; V: TRBV7-8; D: TRBD1; J: TRBJ2-2; DNA: TGTGCCAGCAGCTCAGGACAGGTCCCCGGGGAGCTGTTTTTT; CDR3: CASSSGQVPGELFF
size: -; V: TRBV27; D: -; J: TRBJ2-7; DNA: TGTGCCAGCAGTTTCGGTCCCCCCCGCTACTACGAGCAGTACTTC; CDR3: CASSFGPPRYYEQYF
size: few; V: TRBV12-3/TRBV12-4; D: -; J: TRBJ1-1; DNA: TGTGCCAGCAGTTTAGCGGCGGGGTCAGGCACTGAAGCTTTCTTT; CDR3: CASSLAAGSGTEAFF
size: -; V: TRBV7-2; D: TRBD1; J: TRBJ2-1; DNA: TGTGCCAGCAGCTCGACAGGGAGCTCCTACAATGAGCAGTTCTTC; CDR3: CASSSTGSSYNEQFF
size: -; V: TRBV7-3; D: -; J: TRBJ2-2; DNA: TGTGCCAGCAGGCATACCTCGGACACCGGGGAGCTGTTTTTT; CDR3: CASRHTSDTGELFF
size: -; V: TRBV11-1; D: -; J: TRBJ2-1; DNA: TGTGCCAGCAGCTTAAACAGACACAATGAGCAGTTCTTC; CDR3: CASSLNRHNEQFF
size: many; V: TRBV5-1; D: TRBD1; J: TRBJ2-3; DNA: TGCGCCAGCAGCCTAAACAGGGGGCCAGATACGCAGTATTTT; CDR3: CASSLNRGPDTQYF
size: few; V: TRBV20-1; D: -; J: TRBJ2-1; DNA: TGCAGTGCTGTGGGACAAACCAATGAGCAGTTCTTC; CDR3: CSAVGQTNEQFF
size: -; V: TRBV18; D: TRBD1; J: TRBJ2-3; DNA: TGTGCCAGCTCAGGGGGACAGGCTGGCTTTACAGATACGCAGTATTTT; CDR3: CASSGGQAGFTDTQYF
size: -; V: TRBV11-3; D: -; J: TRBJ2-2; DNA: TGTGCCAGCAGCTTAGTGGCAGGGTTTAAGGAGCTGTTTTTT; CDR3: CASSLVAGFKELFF
size: -; V: TRBV6-5; D: TRBD1; J: TRBJ1-6; DNA: TGTGCCAGCAGTTACTCGGGACAGAATAATTCACCCCTCCACTTT; CDR3: CASSYSGQNNSPLHF
size: few; V: TRBV4-2; D: -; J: TRBJ2-7; DNA: TGTGCCAGCAGCAAATTCCGGGACCAAGCCTACGAGCAGTACTTC; CDR3: CASSKFRDQAYEQYF
size: -; V: TRBV30; D: TRBD1; J: TRBJ2-2; DNA: TGTGCCTGGAGTCCACGGACAGGGGCCGCCGGCACCGGGGAGCTATTTTTT; CDR3: CAWSPRTGAAGTGELFF
size: -; V: TRBV2; D: TRBD2; J: TRBJ2-3; DNA: TGTGCCAGCAGTAGCGGACTAGCGGGACGAACAGATACGCAGTATTTT; CDR3: CASSSGLAGRTDTQYF
size: few; V: TRBV5-1; D: -; J: TRBJ1-5; DNA: TGCGCCAGCAGCTTGGGAGGGGGGCGGCAGGGGCCCCAGCATTTT; CDR3: CASSLGGGRQGPQHF
size: -; V: TRBV7-2; D: -; J: TRBJ2-2; DNA: TGTGCCAGCAGCTTATCGGCAAGGACCGGGGAGCTGTTTTTT; CDR3: CASSLSARTGELFF
size: -; V: TRBV3-1; D: TRBD2; J: TRBJ2-1; DNA: TGTGCCAGCAGCCGAGGGGACGGGAGGGGGGAGCAGTTCTTC; CDR3: CASSRGDGRGEQFF
size: -; V: TRBV20-1; D: TRBD2; J: TRBJ2-1; DNA: TGCAGTGCTAGATTCGAAGGAGGGACTAGCGGGACTTACAATGAGCAGTTCTTC; CDR3: CSARFEGGTSGTYNEQFF
size: -; V: TRBV6-2/TRBV6-3; D: TRBD1; J: TRBJ2-7; DNA: TGTGCCAGCAGTCGAGACAGGGCCGGGGAGCAGTACTTC; CDR3: CASSRDRAGEQYF
size: few; V: TRBV6-4; D: TRBD2; J: TRBJ2-3; DNA: TGTGCCAGCAGTGACTCGGGACTAGCGGACACAGATACGCAGTATTTT; CDR3: CASSDSGLADTDTQYF
size: -; V: TRBV5-1; D: TRBD1; J: TRBJ1-1; DNA: TGCGCCAGCAGCCTGGAAGGGACAGGGGTCACTGAAGCTTTCTTT; CDR3: CASSLEGTGVTEAFF
size: -; V: TRBV7-2; D: TRBD2; J: TRBJ2-2; DNA: TGTGCCAGCAGCCCCATAGCGGGACGGACCGGGGAGCTGTTTTTT; CDR3: CASSPIAGRTGELFF
size: few; V: TRBV11-2; D: -; J: TRBJ1-4; DNA: TGTGCCAGCAGCTGGGAACAGGGTGTAAAACTGTTTTTT; CDR3: CASSWEQGVKLFF
size: few; V: TRBV28; D: -; J: TRBJ2-1; DNA: TGTGCCAGCAGTTTTTGGGGTGAGCAGTTCTTC; CDR3: CASSFWGEQFF
size: few; V: TRBV11-2; D: -; J: TRBJ1-1; DNA: TGTGCCAGCAGCTTAGGGGGGCTAGTGGGTCTCCCAAACTACGCTGAAGCTTTCTTT; CDR3: CASSLGGLVGLPNYAEAFF
size: many; V: TRBV29-1; D: -; J: TRBJ1-1; DNA: TGCAGCGTTTCCCTCGGGGGTGACACTGAAGCTTTCTTT; CDR3: CSVSLGGDTEAFF